The 24 T cell receptor beta chains below were found in one sample sequenced in a study of blood T cell repertoires in COVID-19. The protocol was immunoSEQ multiplex PCR, while the TCRdb copy is restricted to in-frame clones and leaves out a portion. The sample lists approximately 260,000 clones; around 78% were seen once. The sequenced sample was peripheral blood. The receptors shown here come from a man in his fifties or sixties who had recovered from COVID-19.

The chain employs TRBV7-6 and TRBJ2-3; weak D call: TRBD1 (7 bases). With 6 bases removed from V and 1 base from J, the gap between germline ends came to 14 bases. CDR3 length: 15 residues. Germline assignment: CDR1 SGHVS and CDR2 FNYEAQ. The CDR3 coding sequence is TGTGCCAGCAGTTCAGGGGGGTATCGCACAGATACGCAGTATTTT. Translated: CASSSGGYRTDTQYF.

The chain couples TRBV30 to TRBJ1-1; no clear D. Deletions cut 4 bases from V and 1 base from J, with 4 bases between. The V gene's germline CDR1 is GTSNPN and CDR2 SVGIG (reference sequence). The CDR3 contains 11 residues. The CDR3 loop reads CAWIQNTEAFF. For the CDR3, the DNA is TGTGCCTGGATACAGAACACTGAAGCTTTCTTT.

The CDR3 reads CASSLEGVNTEAFF. DNA of the CDR3: TGTGCCAGCAGCTTAGAAGGGGTGAACACTGAAGCTTTCTTT. This rearrangement joins TRBV11-3 to TRBJ1-1; weak D call: TRBD1 (5 bases). V was cut by 0 bases and J by 0 bases, with 5 bases left in between. The CDR3 totals 14 residues. Per the germline V gene, CDR1 is SGHNT and CDR2 is YENEEA.

With regard to this clone: An end of the junction differs from the germline gene, which may be a read error. The rearrangement links TRBV4-2 to TRBJ2-1; 8 bases line up with TRBD2. The CDR3 has 15 residues. In germline, CDR1 is LGHNA, CDR2 YNFKEQ. For the CDR3, the DNA is TGTGCCAGCAGCCAAGATTCACTAGCGGAGGGAGCTTTTGTCTTC. Translating it yields CASSQDSLAEGAFVF.

The genes are TRBV5-1 and TRBJ2-5; 8 nucleotides align to TRBD1. There are 15 residues in the CDR3. Germline V gene sequence: CDR1 SGHRS, CDR2 YFSETQ. The V gene end was trimmed by 2 bases and the J gene end by 4 bases; junction bases not matched to a gene: 7. CDR3 residues: CASSLGQGAGETQYF. For the CDR3, the DNA is TGCGCCAGCAGCTTAGGACAGGGAGCGGGAGAGACCCAGTACTTC.

This chain uses TRBV29-1 with TRBJ1-2; no clear D. V was trimmed by 6 bases and J by 8 bases, leaving 28 bases between them. This CDR3 is built from 16 residues. The germline V gene has CDR1 SQVTM and CDR2 ANQGSEA. The CDR3 is CSVDPAQLFGFTGYTF. The CDR3 DNA is TGCAGCGTGGATCCGGCACAGCTCTTCGGTTTTACGGGCTACACCTTC.

J is TRBJ1-6 and V is TRBV5-1; 7 bases are a match to TRBD1. The germline V gene encodes CDR1 SGHRS and CDR2 YFSETQ. The V gene end was trimmed by 4 bases and the J gene end by 11 bases; junction bases not matched to a gene: 9. The CDR3 consists of 14 residues. DNA of the CDR3: TGCGCCAGCAGCACCGGACAGGTACAGGCACCCCTCCACTTT. Amino acid sequence: CASSTGQVQAPLHF.

This chain uses TRBV5-6 with TRBJ1-3, with D possibly matching TRBD1 (6 bases). The CDR3 loop spans 15 amino acids. CDR1 SGHDT and CDR2 YYEEEE come from the germline V gene. Trimming removed 4 bases at V and 0 bases at J, with 11 bases between. CDR3 DNA sequence: TGTGCCAGCAGCCGACAGGAAACCTCTGGAAACACCATATATTTT. It translates to CASSRQETSGNTIYF.

This clone appeared once. The chain employs TRBV7-9 and TRBJ1-6, with a possible D match to TRBD1 (6 bases). CDR1 is SEHNR, CDR2 FQNEAQ, per germline (reference sequence). The CDR3 runs to 14 residues. V lost 7 bases to trimming and J lost 6 bases, with 13 bases between them. CDR3 sequence (DNA): TGTGCCAGCACCATACAGGGTCGTAATTCACCCCTCCACTTT. Encoded protein: CASTIQGRNSPLHF.

The J gene is TRBJ1-5, the V gene TRBV2; D gene uncertain. Germline CDR1 and CDR2: SNHLY and FYNNEI. The CDR3 contains 15 residues. V lost 3 bases and J 6 bases, leaving 15 bases between the germline ends. In nucleotides, the CDR3 is TGTGCCAGCAGTGACGCGGGGAGAGGGTCTCAGCCCCAGCATTTT. This sequence encodes CASSDAGRGSQPQHF.

The chain combines TRBV11-2 with TRBJ2-3, with 8 bases lining up with TRBD2. The CDR3 has 16 amino acids. V lost 1 base, J lost 8 bases, and 11 bases stayed unmatched. The germline CDR1 and CDR2 sequences are SGHAT and FQNNGV. The CDR3 region is CASSLVPRGARGTQYF. Written as DNA, the CDR3 is TGTGCCAGCAGCTTAGTCCCGCGGGGGGCCCGGGGTACGCAGTATTTT.

This clone was found once. The chain is built from TRBV7-9 and TRBJ1-6; D remains unclear. Trimming left V 2 bases short and J 7 bases short, with 6 bases between. CDR3 size: 13 residues. Germline V gene data show CDR1 as SEHNR and CDR2 as FQNEAQ (reference sequence). The DNA for the CDR3 is TGTGCCAGCAGCTTAACACAGAATTCACCCCTCCACTTT. Translating gives CASSLTQNSPLHF.

Comment on this clone: The same CDR3 also results from other DNA sequences found in this sample. The chain links TRBV2 to TRBJ1-5; 8 nucleotides agree with TRBD1. This CDR3 is 15 amino acids long. The V and J ends lost 3 bases and 4 bases, in that order; junction bases with no gene match: 5. Germline-derived CDR1 and CDR2 are SNHLY and FYNNEI. For the CDR3, the DNA is TGTGCCAGCAGTGAGGAAAGGACAGGGAATCAGCCCCAGCATTTT. Its translation is CASSEERTGNQPQHF.

The V and J genes are TRBV2 and TRBJ2-5; D perhaps matches TRBD2 (7 bases). Germline CDR1 reads SNHLY; CDR2 reads FYNNEI. V was shortened by 7 bases and J by 5 bases, with 17 bases between the two germline ends. The CDR3 is 14 residues long. Here the CDR3 DNA reads TGTGCCAGCAATCCCCGGGGGGCATTGGAGACCCAGTACTTC. Its protein product is CASNPRGALETQYF.

This chain uses TRBV4-2 with TRBJ2-7; D is ambiguous. This CDR3 is 14 amino acids long. Germline CDR1 and CDR2: LGHNA and YNFKEQ. Trimming took off 1 base at V and 7 bases at J, with 14 bases between the two ends. The CDR3 spells CASSQAGGFGEQYF. CDR3 coding DNA: TGTGCCAGCAGCCAAGCGGGTGGTTTTGGGGAGCAGTACTTC.

This sequence joins TRBV6-5 and TRBJ1-6; D is ambiguous. This CDR3 is built from 12 residues. Trimming took 8 bases from V and 7 from J, leaving 9 bases between them. The germline V gene has CDR1 MNHEY and CDR2 SVGAGI. As DNA, the CDR3 is TGTGCCAGCTCAGTGCGGAATTCACCCCTCCACTTT. It codes for CASSVRNSPLHF.

For this clone: One end of the junction fails to match germline, which may point to a read error. The chain uses TRBV7-7 and TRBJ2-7, with no clear D. Germline CDR1 SSHAT, CDR2 FNYEAQ (reference sequence). The CDR3 consists of 13 residues. This CDR3 is CASSLFGGYEQYF. The CDR3 coding sequence is TGTGCTAGCAGCTTATTCGGCGGCTACGAGCAGTACTTC.

This clone has a single count. The rearrangement uses TRBV3-1 (or the pseudogene TRBV3-2) and TRBJ2-7; maybe TRBD1 (5 bases). There are 13 residues in the CDR3. Per the germline V gene, CDR1 is LGHDT and CDR2 is YNNKEL (reference sequence). V gave up 4 bases and J gave up 2 bases, with 9 bases separating them. CDR3 nucleotides: TGTGCCAGCAGCCGTGGACACCCCTACGAGCAGTACTTC. Its protein is CASSRGHPYEQYF.

This chain connects TRBV20-1 to TRBJ2-1, with 7 bases lining up with TRBD2. The CDR3 loop spans 13 amino acids. V was pared by 3 bases and J by 8 bases, with 7 bases of the junction left unmatched. CDR1 and CDR2 (germline): DFQATT, SNEGSKA (reference sequence). Written as DNA, the CDR3 is TGCAGTGCTAGTTCGGGGGGTGGCGATGAGCAGTTCTTC. Its protein is CSASSGGGDEQFF.

This clone appeared a single time. V usage is TRBV6-1 and J usage is TRBJ1-1; D is possibly TRBD1 (5 bases). Germline V gene lookup returns CDR1 MNHNS and CDR2 SASEGT. The V end was cut by 2 bases, the J end by 0 bases, with 10 bases between. CDR3 size: 15 residues. CDR3 DNA sequence: TGTGCCAGCAGTGAACGTACAGGCTTGAACACTGAAGCTTTCTTT. Translation: CASSERTGLNTEAFF.

The CDR3 DNA is TGTGCCAGCAGTTTCCCCGGGACAGGGTTTTTGGAGACCCAGTACTTC. As protein: CASSFPGTGFLETQYF. The rearrangement uses TRBV27 and TRBJ2-5; 9 nucleotides agree with TRBD1. From germline, CDR1 is MNHEY and CDR2 SMNVEV (reference sequence). With V trimmed by 3 bases and J by 5 bases, 10 bases remained unmatched. CDR3 length: 16 amino acids.

Only one count was recorded for this clone. This chain links TRBV10-3 with TRBJ2-5, with a possible D match to TRBD1 (6 bases). Germline CDR1 reads ENHRY; CDR2 reads SYGVKD. The CDR3 extends over 14 amino acids. Trimming cost V 4 bases and J 6 bases, with 15 bases left between them. In DNA form, the CDR3 reads TGTGCCATCAGTGGGGGAACAGGGTGGAAGACCCAGTACTTC. This sequence encodes CAISGGTGWKTQYF.

The rearrangement uses TRBV2 and TRBJ2-7; unclear D gene. The CDR3 is 16 residues long. Trimming pared 6 bases from V and 3 bases from J, leaving 21 bases between. Per the germline V gene, CDR1 is SNHLY and CDR2 is FYNNEI. The CDR3 region is CASSHQFGSFLYEQYF. CDR3 coding DNA: TGTGCCAGCAGCCACCAATTCGGGTCGTTCCTCTACGAGCAGTACTTC.

The rearrangement links TRBV9 to TRBJ1-2, with D perhaps matching TRBD1 (6 bases). There are 14 residues in the CDR3. Germline CDR1 reads SGDLS; CDR2 reads YYNGEE. Trimming removed 3 bases from V and 8 bases from J, with 17 bases in between. The CDR3 coding sequence is TGTGCCAGCAGCGCGCGCAGGGGCTCAGAGGGCTACACCTTC. As protein: CASSARRGSEGYTF.